Listed below are T cell receptor beta chains from one sample, sequenced in a study of T cell responses to AZD1222 COVID-19 vaccine. Profiled with immunoSEQ multiplex PCR; TCRdb holds only in-frame clones, not every one. The sample consists of tens of thousands of clones, more than 75% of them appearing once. The input for sequencing was peripheral blood, taken on day 0 of AZD1222 vaccination. All receptors come from an adult in good health. CDR3s include the opening cysteine and the closing phenylalanine or tryptophan. D genes are given only for firm matches. A row's size may be missing; if present it is once, few, many or a size class.

>TRBD2|once|TRBJ2-1|TRBV11-2
TGTGCCAGCAGCTTTGAGCGGGATCGGTTCTTC
CASSFERDRFF
>TRBD1|.|TRBJ2-7|TRBV10-3
TGTGCCATCAGGGAAACAGGGGAAAGCTCCTACGAGCAGTACTTC
CAIRETGESSYEQYF
>.|.|TRBJ1-1|TRBV7-2
TGTGCCAGCAGCCCGAAGGCTAACACTGAAGCTTTCTTT
CASSPKANTEAFF
>.|.|TRBJ1-4|TRBV5-1
TGCGCCAGCAGCTTGGGGTCGGGGTCTAGAAATGAAAAACTGTTTTTT
CASSLGSGSRNEKLFF
>TRBD1|.|TRBJ2-1|TRBV20-1
TGCAGTGCAAACGACAGGGTCGAGCAGTTCTTC
CSANDRVEQFF
>.|.|TRBJ2-3|TRBV7-3
TGTGCCAGCAGCCCCCACGGGGCCGATACGCAGTATTTT
CASSPHGADTQYF
>TRBD2|.|TRBJ2-5|TRBV3-1/TRBV3-2
TGTGCCAGCAGCCAAGTGGTGGCTAGCGGGTTTCAAGAGACCCAGTACTTC
CASSQVVASGFQETQYF
>.|.|TRBJ2-7|TRBV5-1
TGCGCCAGCAGCTTGGGGCCCGGAGGCGCCGAGCAGTACTTC
CASSLGPGGAEQYF
>.|.|TRBJ1-5|TRBV5-8
TGTGCCAGCAGCTTGCTCCCCGGCGGCTATCAGCCCCAGCATTTT
CASSLLPGGYQPQHF
>.|.|TRBJ1-3|TRBV7-2
TGTGCCAGCAGCTCCCCCGGCCGTGTAAACACCATATATTTT
CASSSPGRVNTIYF
>TRBD2|.|TRBJ2-5|TRBV7-6
TGTGCCAGCAGCTTAGCGTTGACTAGCCTCCAAGAGACCCAGTACTTC
CASSLALTSLQETQYF
>TRBD2|.|TRBJ2-5|TRBV7-7
TGTGCTAGCAGCCCCGGCGGGGGAGCAGAGACCCAGTACTTC
CASSPGGGAETQYF
>TRBD2|few|TRBJ2-1|TRBV27
TGTGCCAGCAGTTTACAGTTGGTGGCTAGCGGGAGCTCCTACAATGAGCAGTTCTTC
CASSLQLVASGSSYNEQFF
>.|.|TRBJ1-1|TRBV19
TGTGCCAGTAGTATACTACCCCCTCTACAGGGAACTGAAGCTTTCTTT
CASSILPPLQGTEAFF
>.|once|TRBJ2-2|TRBV7-2
TGTGCCAGCAGCTTAGGAAACGGGGAGCTGTTTTTT
CASSLGNGELFF
>.|.|TRBJ2-7|TRBV10-1
TGCGCCAGCAGTGAAGACAGCACCTTGGTAGGCGAGCAGTACTTC
CASSEDSTLVGEQYF
>TRBD2|.|TRBJ2-7|TRBV12-3/TRBV12-4
TGTGCCAGCGGTCCCCGACTAGCGGGCGAGCAGTACTTC
CASGPRLAGEQYF
>.|.|TRBJ1-5|TRBV27
TGTGCCAGCAGTGATGAGGGAATCGGGGGTCAGCCCCAGCATTTT
CASSDEGIGGQPQHF
>.|.|TRBJ2-6|TRBV2
TGTGCCAGCACGGTCTCGTCTGGGGCCAACGTCCTGACTTTC
CASTVSSGANVLTF
>TRBD1|.|TRBJ2-7|TRBV28
TGTGCCAGCAGTCCTGGGACAGGGGCCTACGAGCAGTACTTC
CASSPGTGAYEQYF
>TRBD1|.|TRBJ1-1|TRBV5-1
TGCGCCAGCAGCTTGAGACAGGGGGTTTCCACTGAAGCTTTCTTT
CASSLRQGVSTEAFF
>.|.|TRBJ1-2|TRBV9
TGTGCCAGCAGCGGGGGCACCGATAACTATGGCTACACCTTC
CASSGGTDNYGYTF
>.|.|TRBJ1-3|TRBV28
TGTGCCGGCGCACCTATCTCTGGAAACACCATATATTTT
CAGAPISGNTIYF
>.|.|TRBJ2-5|TRBV19
TGTGCCAGTAGTATAGATCCGGGCAGGGTAGGAGAGACCCAGTACTTC
CASSIDPGRVGETQYF
>.|.|TRBJ1-1|TRBV7-3
TGTGCCAGCAGCTTAGACGGCGGACAGTGGAACACTGAAGCTTTCTTT
CASSLDGGQWNTEAFF
>TRBD2|.|TRBJ2-5|TRBV5-1
TGCGCCAGCAGCTTGGATGGGACTAGCAAAGAGACCCAGTACTTC
CASSLDGTSKETQYF
>.|.|TRBJ1-2|TRBV5-1
TGCGCCAGCAGCTTGGACGAAGACTATGGCTACACCTTC
CASSLDEDYGYTF
>TRBD1|.|TRBJ1-5|TRBV27
TGTGCCAGCAGTTCCTCTTCCGGGACAGGGGCGATTAGGCCCCAGCATTTT
CASSSSSGTGAIRPQHF
>.|.|TRBJ2-1|TRBV2
TGTGCCAGCAGGAACTACAATGAGCAGTTCTTC
CASRNYNEQFF
>.|.|TRBJ1-2|TRBV25-1
TGTGCCAGCAGTGAATTTGGGGGGGTCGACTATGGCTACACCTTC
CASSEFGGVDYGYTF
>.|.|TRBJ1-5|TRBV7-9
TGTGCCAGCAGCCGGCAACCGGATCAGCCCCAGCATTTT
CASSRQPDQPQHF
>.|.|TRBJ2-1|TRBV15
TGTGCCACCAGCAGAGGAGGACCGTCCCAAGGCGAGCAGTTCTTC
CATSRGGPSQGEQFF
>.|.|TRBJ1-6|TRBV6-5
TGTGCCAGCAGTTACGGGGATTCCTATAATTCACCCCTCCACTTT
CASSYGDSYNSPLHF
>TRBD1|.|TRBJ1-1|TRBV18
TGTGCCAGCTCACCGAACAGGGGTGCTGAAGCTTTCTTT
CASSPNRGAEAFF
>TRBD1|.|TRBJ2-2|TRBV19
TGTGCCAGTAGTTTCCGCGGTACCGGGACAGGGGGCGTCGGGGAGCTGTTTTTT
CASSFRGTGTGGVGELFF
>.|.|TRBJ2-1|TRBV12-1
TGTGCCAGCAGCTTCCCGTGGTGGCGGGAGAGGGTCTCCTACAATGAGCAGTTCTTC
CASSFPWWRERVSYNEQFF
>.|.|TRBJ1-5|TRBV19
TGTGCCGCCTCAACGGGGATGGGCGGCAATCAGCCCCAGCATTTT
CAASTGMGGNQPQHF
>TRBD2|.|TRBJ2-1|TRBV6-6
TGTGCCAGCGTACTAGCGATTGGGGATGAGCAGTTCTTC
CASVLAIGDEQFF
>TRBD1|.|TRBJ1-4|TRBV6-5
TGTGCCAGCAGTTCCCGACAGGGCGATTATGAAAAACTGTTTTTT
CASSSRQGDYEKLFF
>.|.|TRBJ1-5|TRBV18
TGTGCCAGCTCACGCGTAGGGAACAATCAGCCCCAGCATTTT
CASSRVGNNQPQHF
>.|.|TRBJ1-4|TRBV27
TGTGCCAGCAGTTTCGCCAGAACGAATGAAAAACTGTTTTTT
CASSFARTNEKLFF